This T cell receptor beta chain came from a study of memory CD4+ T cells and cytomegalovirus serostatus. Overall study context: Of the healthy Belgian adults, roughly ten were CMV seropositive and around 22 seronegative.

Authors' processing steps: Out-of-frame sequences were removed, leaving around 2,000,000 distinct TCRbeta sequences. TCRdb keeps only in-frame clones here, not all; method: immunoSEQ multiplex PCR. That table is the source of V, J and clone size, and D and trimming were worked out from the DNA. The table records nearly 50,000 clones, around 78% of them present only once. The sort gate was single viable CD3+CD4+CD8-CD45RO+ cells for memory CD4+ T cells. Serum IgG to CMV pp150, pp28, p38 and p52 defined serostatus. CDR1 and CDR2 from the germline V gene are MNHNS and SASEGT. The V end lost 6 bases, the J end lost 3 bases, and 6 bases lay between the germline ends. The CDR3 length is 12 residues.

The chain uses TRBV6-1 and TRBJ1-5; no clear D gene. Sequences were obtained from memory CD4+ T cells from blood. The receptor comes from an adult in good health and CMV-seronegative. CDR3 loop: CASRGTNQPQHF. In nucleotides, the CDR3 is TGTGCCAGCAGGGGTACCAATCAGCCCCAGCATTTT.